This T cell receptor beta chain was documented in a study of cytomegalovirus exposure and HLA in healthy donors. Study-level information: Among roughly 180 million T cells, an earlier analysis found 90 million to 130 million unique TCR beta sequences. Counted in an early data release were about 85 million unique TCRs from HLA-typed donors.

The CDR3 is made up of 14 amino acids. CDR1 and CDR2 (germline): MDHEN, SYDVKM. V gave up 2 bases and J gave up 7 bases; unmatched junction bases: 2. PCR involved 60 Vbeta and 13 Jbeta primers. Only in-frame clones appear in the TCRdb table, and some are missing; sequencing was by immunoSEQ multiplex PCR. The sample holds about 190,000 clones, roughly 84% seen once. Regarding this clone: Antigen specificity is unknown.

The study, taken as a whole, reports: For most TCR beta V segments, an earlier analysis put the productive rate at about 90% or about 30% of the time. In a later analysis, donors in an Asian-associated ancestry cluster reportedly had fewer N-insertions in productive TCRs than the cohort mean.

This sequence was found in a woman aged 45-60 years in good health and CMV-seropositive. This chain uses TRBV28 with TRBJ1-6; 7 bases are shared with TRBD1. The sample comprised PBMCs. This CDR3 reads CASSLRDRNSPLHF. CDR3 DNA: TGTGCCAGCAGTTTAAGGGACAGAAATTCACCCCTCCACTTT. The full variable domain, its missing parts supplied by reference TRBV28 and TRBJ1-6, is DVKVTQSSRYLVKRTGEKVFLECVQDMDHENMFWYRQDPGLGLRLIYFSYDVKMKEKGDIPEGYSVSREKKERFSLILESASTNQTSMYLCASSLRDRNSPLHFGNGTRLTVT.